What follows are 14 T cell receptor beta chains derived from one specimen sequenced in a study of T cells in women clearing cervical HPV infection. Clones were sequenced by immunoSEQ multiplex PCR, and TCRdb holds only the in-frame ones, with some missing. In all, the sample yields roughly 32,000 clones. The sample taken for sequencing was blood buffy coat. These receptor sequences come from a woman between 18 and 69 years old with a cervical HPV16 infection that either progressed to CIN3+ or cleared (not recorded which).

With respect to this clone: The read is 3 residues too short to cover the CDR3 end, so that end is filled in from the germline J gene. The chain combines TRBV20-1 with TRBJ2-2, with D tentatively TRBD1 (5 bases). The CDR3 is 15 amino acids. Trimming removed 5 bases at V and 3 bases at J, with 16 bases between. Germline lookup yields CDR1 DFQATT and CDR2 SNEGSKA (reference sequence). This CDR3 is CSAYRQGSYTGELFF. CDR3 bases read: TGCAGTGCTTATCGGCAGGGTAGTTACACCGGGGAG.

Details on this clone: The CDR3 end lies 3 residues beyond the end of the read and is filled in from the germline J gene. The V gene is TRBV19, the J gene TRBJ1-5; a possible D gene is TRBD1 (6 bases). The CDR3 length is 19 residues. Germline V gene lookup returns CDR1 LNHDA and CDR2 SQIVND (reference sequence). V was shortened by 1 base and J by 0 bases, with 19 bases between the two germline ends. CDR3 loop: CASSIGRQGISHSNQPQHF. CDR3 DNA, as far as it was read: TGTGCCAGTAGTATAGGGAGGCAGGGGATATCCCATAGCAATCAGCCC.

Concerning this clone: Read sequence stops 3 residues before the CDR3 end, and the germline J gene provides the missing end. The chain uses TRBV7-3 and TRBJ2-5; TRBD1 might be the D (5 bases). The CDR3 loop spans 17 amino acids. V was cut by 5 bases and J by 5 bases, with 24 bases left in between. Per germline, CDR1 SGHTA and CDR2 FQGTGA. CDR3 DNA (partial): TGTGCCAGCAGCGAACCGGACAATAAGTCTGCTGGCGAGACC. Translated: CASSEPDNKSAGET. The whole CDR3 protein is CASSEPDNKSAGETQYF.

Comments on this clone: The read terminates 3 residues before the CDR3 end, so the remaining end is supplied by the germline J gene. V and J are TRBV7-9 and TRBJ2-7; TRBD2 matches at 14 bases. From germline, CDR1 is SEHNR and CDR2 FQNEAQ (reference sequence). The CDR3 consists of 15 residues. Trimming removed 5 bases from V and 5 bases from J; junction bases left unmatched: 5. CDR3 DNA (partial): TGTGCCAGCAGCGAGGGACTAGCGGGAGCTAACGAG. It is translated as CASSEGLAGANE. Given in full, the CDR3 is CASSEGLAGANEQYF.

Note on this clone: The read terminates 3 residues ahead of where the CDR3 ends, so the germline J gene completes it. The chain uses TRBV4-1 and TRBJ2-2; possible D gene TRBD1, 6 bases. The CDR3 is 16 residues long. The germline CDR1 and CDR2 sequences are MGHRA and YSYEKL. V gave up 5 bases and J gave up 3 bases, with 16 bases separating them. This CDR3 reads CASSSRQGPHTGELFF. The part of the CDR3 DNA that was read is TGCGCCAGCAGCTCCCGCCAGGGGCCACACACCGGGGAG.

The CDR3 sequence is CASRQLAGQNYEQYF. The part of the CDR3 DNA that was read is TGTGCCAGTAGGCAACTAGCGGGGCAGAACTACGAG. The gene calls are TRBV19 and TRBJ2-7, with 10 bases matching TRBD2. The CDR3 extends 3 residues past the end of the read, so its final part is completed from the germline J gene. This CDR3 contains 15 residues. Germline values: CDR1 LNHDA, CDR2 SQIVND (reference sequence). With 6 bases clipped from V and 3 bases from J, the junction kept 8 bases outside the gene matches.

A word on this clone: The read finishes 3 residues shy of the CDR3 end, and the germline J gene is used to complete it. The chain links TRBV29-1 to TRBJ2-1; TRBD2 matches 11 bases. The CDR3 runs 18 residues. CDR1 and CDR2 from the germline V gene are SQVTM and ANQGSEA. V lost 2 bases and J lost 0; bases outside the gene matches: 9. CDR3 in amino acids: CSVEPTSGMGLSYNEQFF. The covered CDR3 bases are TGCAGCGTTGAACCGACTAGCGGGATGGGCCTCTCCTACAATGAG.

As concerns this clone: The read terminates 3 residues before the CDR3 end, so the remaining end is supplied by the germline J gene. V gene TRBV30 combines with J gene TRBJ2-1; TRBD2 is a possible D gene (6 bases). CDR3 size: 20 residues. The germline CDR1 and CDR2 sequences are GTSNPN and SVGIG (reference sequence). V was shortened by 2 bases and J by 0 bases, with 26 bases between the two germline ends. CDR3 bases read: TGTGCCTGGAGTCCCACCCGGGACTGGCGTGATCGTAGCTCCTACAATGAG. It translates to CAWSPTRDWRDRSSYNE. The whole CDR3 protein reads CAWSPTRDWRDRSSYNEQFF.

Remarks on this clone: The CDR3 goes on 3 residues after the read ends, and that part is filled in from the germline J gene. V usage is TRBV5-1 and J usage is TRBJ2-6, with D uncertain. The CDR3 totals 15 residues. Trimming stripped 0 bases from V and 2 bases from J, with 6 bases between. CDR1 is SGHRS, CDR2 YFSETQ, per germline. The CDR3 bases that were read are TGCGCCAGCAGCTTGGAACTCCCTGGGGCCAACGTC. The encoded protein is CASSLELPGANV. The complete CDR3 reads CASSLELPGANVLTF.

The chain's CDR3 is CASSSDTGTGQSPLFF. The sequenced CDR3 bases are TGTGCCAGCAGCTCAGACACCGGGACAGGTCAATCACCG. The chain couples TRBV7-8 to TRBJ2-2; TRBD1 agrees at 8 bases. The CDR3 end falls 3 residues outside the read, so it is completed with the germline J gene. CDR3 length: 16 residues. Germline V gives CDR1 SGHVS, CDR2 FQNEAQ.

Note on this clone: The read ends 3 residues shy of where the CDR3 ends; the end is completed using the germline J gene. The rearrangement uses TRBV2 and TRBJ2-5; TRBD2 matches at 8 bases. The CDR3 is 16 residues long. V was clipped by 6 bases and J by 1 base; unmatched bases: 10. CDR1 is SNHLY, CDR2 FYNNEI, per germline. Here the CDR3 reads CASRLRSGTSQETQYF. CDR3 bases read: TGTGCCAGCAGGTTAAGGTCCGGGACTAGCCAAGAGACC.

On this clone itself: The read ends 3 residues early relative to the CDR3; the germline J gene fills the gap. This chain uses TRBV29-1 with TRBJ2-3, with 11 positions matching TRBD2. Germline V lookup: CDR1 SQVTM, CDR2 ANQGSEA. The CDR3 is 18 amino acids. The V segment lost 6 bases and the J segment 0 bases; nucleotides outside the gene matches: 14. The CDR3 DNA, read in part, is TGCAGCGTACAGAAGGCACTAGCGGGAGCTTTGAGCACAGATACG. It yields the protein CSVQKALAGALSTDT. The full CDR3 is CSVQKALAGALSTDTQYF.

Comment on this clone: The read is 3 residues too short to cover the CDR3 end, so that end is filled in from the germline J gene. The chain is built from TRBV20-1 and TRBJ1-2, with D possibly being TRBD1 (6 bases). Trimming cost V 6 bases and J 1 base, with 15 bases left between them. Germline lookup yields CDR1 DFQATT and CDR2 SNEGSKA (reference sequence). This CDR3 is 14 amino acids long. CDR3 region: CSAFGGTNNYGYTF. The covered CDR3 bases are TGCAGTGCCTTTGGGGGCACCAATAACTATGGC.

Concerning this clone itself: From the germline J gene comes the end of the CDR3, since the read stops 3 residues before it. V gene TRBV6-2 or TRBV6-3 combines with J gene TRBJ2-3; 8 bases agree with TRBD1. This CDR3 spans 14 amino acids. V lost 6 bases to trimming and J lost 2 bases; unmatched junction nucleotides: 4. Germline V gene sequence: CDR1 MNHEY, CDR2 SVGEGT. The sequenced part of the CDR3 DNA is TGTGCCAGCAGATCGGGACAGGTCACAGATACG. This encodes CASRSGQVTDT. In full, the CDR3 is CASRSGQVTDTQYF.